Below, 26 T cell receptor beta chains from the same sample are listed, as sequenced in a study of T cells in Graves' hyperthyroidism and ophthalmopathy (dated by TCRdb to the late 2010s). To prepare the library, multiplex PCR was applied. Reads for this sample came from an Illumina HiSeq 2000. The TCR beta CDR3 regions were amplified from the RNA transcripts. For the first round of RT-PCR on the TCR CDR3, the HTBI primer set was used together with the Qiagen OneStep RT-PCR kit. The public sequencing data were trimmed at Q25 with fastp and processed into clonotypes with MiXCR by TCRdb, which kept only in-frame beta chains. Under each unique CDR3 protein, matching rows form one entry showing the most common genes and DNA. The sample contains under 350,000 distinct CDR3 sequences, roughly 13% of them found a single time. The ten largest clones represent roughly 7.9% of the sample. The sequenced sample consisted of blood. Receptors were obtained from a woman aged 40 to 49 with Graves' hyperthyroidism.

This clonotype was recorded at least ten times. The CDR3 loop is CASRSSQETQYF. CDR3 nucleotides: TGTGCCAGCAGGAGTTCACAAGAGACCCAGTACTTC. V usage is TRBV2 and J usage is TRBJ2-5; D ambiguous. CDR1 is SNHLY, CDR2 FYNNEI, per germline. Trimming took off 6 bases at V and 2 bases at J, with 7 bases between the two ends. The CDR3 totals 12 residues. Using reference TRBV2 and TRBJ2-5 for the parts outside the CDR3, the full variable domain is EPEVTQTPSHQVTQMGQEVILRCVPISNHLYFYWYRQILGQKVEFLVSFYNNEISEKSEIFDDQFSVERPDGSNFTLKIRSTKLEDSAMYFCASRSSQETQYFGPGTRLLVL.

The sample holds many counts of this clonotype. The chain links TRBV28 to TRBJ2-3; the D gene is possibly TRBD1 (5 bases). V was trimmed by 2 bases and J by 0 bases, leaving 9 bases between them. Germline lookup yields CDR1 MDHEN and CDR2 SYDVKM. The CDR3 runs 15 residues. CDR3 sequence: CASSLRQRSTDTQYF. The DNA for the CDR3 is TGTGCCAGCAGTTTAAGACAGCGAAGCACAGATACGCAGTATTTT.

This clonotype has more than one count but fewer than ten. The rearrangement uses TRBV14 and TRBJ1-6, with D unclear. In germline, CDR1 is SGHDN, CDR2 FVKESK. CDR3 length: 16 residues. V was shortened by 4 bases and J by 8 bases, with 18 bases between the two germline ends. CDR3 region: CASSLKTGTWDSPLHF. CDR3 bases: TGTGCCAGCAGCCTGAAGACCGGAACCTGGGATTCACCCCTCCACTTT.

The CDR3 protein is CASTGTGDRPQHF. CDR3 DNA: TGTGCCAGTACGGGGACAGGAGATCGGCCCCAGCATTTT. V is TRBV19 and J is TRBJ1-5; 8 positions match TRBD1. Germline V CDR1 and CDR2: LNHDA, SQIVND (reference sequence). V lost 7 bases, J lost 9 bases, and 8 bases stayed unmatched. This CDR3 contains 13 residues. Full variable domain (outside the CDR3, taken from reference TRBV19 and TRBJ1-5): DGGITQSPKYLFRKEGQNVTLSCEQNLNHDAMYWYRQDPGQGLRLIYYSQIVNDFQKGDIAEGYSVSREKKESFPLTVTSAQKNPTAFYLCASTGTGDRPQHFGDGTRLSIL.

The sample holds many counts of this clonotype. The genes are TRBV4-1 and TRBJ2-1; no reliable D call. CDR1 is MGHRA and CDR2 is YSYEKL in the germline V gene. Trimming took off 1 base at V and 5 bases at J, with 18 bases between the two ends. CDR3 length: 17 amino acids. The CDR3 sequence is CASSQGLRASRHNEQFF. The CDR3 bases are TGCGCCAGCAGCCAAGGCCTAAGGGCCTCTCGCCACAATGAGCAGTTCTTC.

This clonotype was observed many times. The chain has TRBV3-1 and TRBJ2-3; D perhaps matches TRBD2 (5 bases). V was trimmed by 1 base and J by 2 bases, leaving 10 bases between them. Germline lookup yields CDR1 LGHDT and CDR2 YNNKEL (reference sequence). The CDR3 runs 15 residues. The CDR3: CASSQAGLITDTQYF. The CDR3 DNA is TGTGCCAGCAGCCAAGCTGGACTGATCACAGATACGCAGTATTTT.

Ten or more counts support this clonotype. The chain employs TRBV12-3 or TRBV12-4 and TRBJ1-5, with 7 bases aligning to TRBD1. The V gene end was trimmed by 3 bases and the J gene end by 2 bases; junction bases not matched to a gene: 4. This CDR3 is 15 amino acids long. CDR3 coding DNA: TGTGCCAGCAGTTTGACAGGGATTCGCAATCAGCCCCAGCATTTT. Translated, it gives CASSLTGIRNQPQHF.

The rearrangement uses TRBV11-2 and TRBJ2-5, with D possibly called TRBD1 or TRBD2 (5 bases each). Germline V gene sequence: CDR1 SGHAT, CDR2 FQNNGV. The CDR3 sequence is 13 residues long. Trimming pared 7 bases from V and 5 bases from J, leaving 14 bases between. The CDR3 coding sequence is TGTGCCAGCAACTCTGGGACCGGGGAGACCCAGTACTTC. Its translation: CASNSGTGETQYF.

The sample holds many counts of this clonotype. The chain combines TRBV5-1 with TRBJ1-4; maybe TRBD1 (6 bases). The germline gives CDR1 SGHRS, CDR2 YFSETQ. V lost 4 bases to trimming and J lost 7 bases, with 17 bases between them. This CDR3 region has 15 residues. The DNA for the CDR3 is TGCGCCAGCAGCCTGACAGGCGGCGAGGCTGAAAAACTGTTTTTT. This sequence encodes CASSLTGGEAEKLFF.

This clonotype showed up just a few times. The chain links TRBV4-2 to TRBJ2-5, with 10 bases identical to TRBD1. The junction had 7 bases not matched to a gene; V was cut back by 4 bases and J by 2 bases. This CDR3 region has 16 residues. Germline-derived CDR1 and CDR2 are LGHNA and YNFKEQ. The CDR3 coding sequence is TGTGCCAGCAGCCCCGGGACAGGGGAGTTGCAAGAGACCCAGTACTTC. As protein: CASSPGTGELQETQYF.

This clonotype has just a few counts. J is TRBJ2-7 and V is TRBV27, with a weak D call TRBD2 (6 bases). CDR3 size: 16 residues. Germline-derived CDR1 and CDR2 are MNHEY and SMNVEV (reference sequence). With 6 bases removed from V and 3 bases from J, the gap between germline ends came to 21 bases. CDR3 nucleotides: TGTGCCAGCAGACTAGCAGGAGCGAGCGACTACTACGAGCAGTACTTC. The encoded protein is CASRLAGASDYYEQYF.

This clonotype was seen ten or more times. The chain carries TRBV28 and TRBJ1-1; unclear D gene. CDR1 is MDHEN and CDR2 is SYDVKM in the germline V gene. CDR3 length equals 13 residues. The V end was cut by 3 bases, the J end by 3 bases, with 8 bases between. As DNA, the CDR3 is TGTGCCAGCAGTTTTCGGGCAGACACTGAAGCTTTCTTT. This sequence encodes CASSFRADTEAFF.

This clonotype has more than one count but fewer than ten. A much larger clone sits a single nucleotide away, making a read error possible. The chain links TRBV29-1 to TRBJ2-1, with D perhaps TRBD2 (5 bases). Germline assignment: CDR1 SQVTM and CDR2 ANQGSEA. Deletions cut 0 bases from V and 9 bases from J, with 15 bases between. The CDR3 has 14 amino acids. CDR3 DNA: TGCAGCGTTGAAGACCGAGCGGAAGCTGGTGAGCAGTTCTTC. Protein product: CSVEDRAEAGEQFF.

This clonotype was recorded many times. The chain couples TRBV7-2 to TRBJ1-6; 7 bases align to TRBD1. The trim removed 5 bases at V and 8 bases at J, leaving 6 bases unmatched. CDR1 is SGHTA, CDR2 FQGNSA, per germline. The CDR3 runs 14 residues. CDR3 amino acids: CASSAGQDYSPLHF. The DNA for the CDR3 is TGTGCCAGCAGCGCCGGACAGGACTATTCACCCCTCCACTTT.

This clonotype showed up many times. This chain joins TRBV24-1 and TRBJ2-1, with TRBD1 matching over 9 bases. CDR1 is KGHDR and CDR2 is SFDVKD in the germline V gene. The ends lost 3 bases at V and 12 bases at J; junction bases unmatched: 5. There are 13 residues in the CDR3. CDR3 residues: CATSDTPDRGQFF. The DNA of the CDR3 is TGTGCCACCAGTGATACCCCGGACAGGGGGCAGTTCTTC.

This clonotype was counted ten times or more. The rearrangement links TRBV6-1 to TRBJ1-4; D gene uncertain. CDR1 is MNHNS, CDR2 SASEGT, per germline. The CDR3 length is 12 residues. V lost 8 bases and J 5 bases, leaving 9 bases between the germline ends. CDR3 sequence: CASSRPNEKLFF. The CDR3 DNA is TGTGCCAGCTCGAGACCCAATGAAAAACTGTTTTTT.

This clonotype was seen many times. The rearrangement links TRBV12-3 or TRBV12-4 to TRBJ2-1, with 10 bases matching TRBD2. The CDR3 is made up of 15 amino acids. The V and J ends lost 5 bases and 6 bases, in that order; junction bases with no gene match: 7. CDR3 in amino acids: CASSPGLAEGNEQFF. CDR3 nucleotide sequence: TGTGCCAGCAGTCCAGGACTAGCGGAGGGCAATGAGCAGTTCTTC.

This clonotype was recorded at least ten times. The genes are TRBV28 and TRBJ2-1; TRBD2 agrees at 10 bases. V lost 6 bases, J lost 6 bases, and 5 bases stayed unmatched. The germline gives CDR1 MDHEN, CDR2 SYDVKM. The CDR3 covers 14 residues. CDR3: CASSKSGRGNEQFF. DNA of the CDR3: TGTGCCAGCAGCAAAAGCGGGAGGGGCAATGAGCAGTTCTTC.

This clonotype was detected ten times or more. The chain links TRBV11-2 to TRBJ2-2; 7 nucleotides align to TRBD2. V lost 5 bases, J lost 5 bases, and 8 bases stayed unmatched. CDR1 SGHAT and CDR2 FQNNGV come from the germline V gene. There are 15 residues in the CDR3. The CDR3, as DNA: TGTGCCAGCAGCCCTCCTAGCGGAGGTACCGGGGAGCTGTTTTTT. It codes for CASSPPSGGTGELFF.

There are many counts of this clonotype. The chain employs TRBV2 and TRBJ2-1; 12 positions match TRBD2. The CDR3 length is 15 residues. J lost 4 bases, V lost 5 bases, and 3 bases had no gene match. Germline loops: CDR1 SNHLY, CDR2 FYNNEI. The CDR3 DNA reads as TGTGCCAGCAGTTATCTAGCGGGAGGGTACAATGAGCAGTTCTTC. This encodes CASSYLAGGYNEQFF.

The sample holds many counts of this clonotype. CDR3 region: CASSIGSLTDTQYF. The CDR3 DNA reads TGTGCCAGCAGCATAGGGAGCCTCACAGATACGCAGTATTTT. This chain links TRBV7-8 with TRBJ2-3, with a possible D match to TRBD2 (5 bases). The CDR3 extends over 14 amino acids. Germline CDR1 and CDR2: SGHVS and FQNEAQ. V shed 5 bases and J shed 2 bases, with 11 bases lying between them.

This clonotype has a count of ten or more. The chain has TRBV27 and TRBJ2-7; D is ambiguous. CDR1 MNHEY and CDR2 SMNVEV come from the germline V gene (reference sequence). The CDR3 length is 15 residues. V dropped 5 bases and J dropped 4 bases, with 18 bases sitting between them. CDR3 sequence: CASSPSGSSEYEQYF. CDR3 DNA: TGTGCCAGCAGTCCGTCTGGGTCCTCCGAATACGAGCAGTACTTC.

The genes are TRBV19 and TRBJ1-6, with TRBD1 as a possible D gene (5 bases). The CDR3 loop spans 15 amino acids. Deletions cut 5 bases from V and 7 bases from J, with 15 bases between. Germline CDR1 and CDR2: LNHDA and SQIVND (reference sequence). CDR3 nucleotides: TGTGCCAGTAGTTTGAGTCAGGGCAACAATTCACCCCTCCACTTT. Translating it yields CASSLSQGNNSPLHF.

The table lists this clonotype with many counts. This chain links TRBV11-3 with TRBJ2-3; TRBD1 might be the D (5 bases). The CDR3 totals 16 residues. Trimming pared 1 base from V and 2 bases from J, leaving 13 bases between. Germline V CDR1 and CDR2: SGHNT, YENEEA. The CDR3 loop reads CASSLGVQGDTDTQYF. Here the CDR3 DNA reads TGTGCCAGCAGCTTAGGCGTTCAGGGCGACACAGATACGCAGTATTTT.

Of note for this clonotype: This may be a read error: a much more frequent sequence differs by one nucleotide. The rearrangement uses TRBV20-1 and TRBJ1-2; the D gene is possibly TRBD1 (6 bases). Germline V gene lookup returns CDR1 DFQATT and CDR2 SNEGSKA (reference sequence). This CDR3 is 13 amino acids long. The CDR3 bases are TGCAGTGCTAGTGCGGGGGGCTACTATGGCCACACCTTC. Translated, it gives CSASAGGYYGHTF.

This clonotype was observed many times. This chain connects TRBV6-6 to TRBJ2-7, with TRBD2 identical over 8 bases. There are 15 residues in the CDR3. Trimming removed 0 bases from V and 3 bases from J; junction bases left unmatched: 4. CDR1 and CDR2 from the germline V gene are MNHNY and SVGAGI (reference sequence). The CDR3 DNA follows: TGTGCCAGCAGTTACTCGTATCGGGAGGGCTACGAGCAGTACTTC. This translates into CASSYSYREGYEQYF.